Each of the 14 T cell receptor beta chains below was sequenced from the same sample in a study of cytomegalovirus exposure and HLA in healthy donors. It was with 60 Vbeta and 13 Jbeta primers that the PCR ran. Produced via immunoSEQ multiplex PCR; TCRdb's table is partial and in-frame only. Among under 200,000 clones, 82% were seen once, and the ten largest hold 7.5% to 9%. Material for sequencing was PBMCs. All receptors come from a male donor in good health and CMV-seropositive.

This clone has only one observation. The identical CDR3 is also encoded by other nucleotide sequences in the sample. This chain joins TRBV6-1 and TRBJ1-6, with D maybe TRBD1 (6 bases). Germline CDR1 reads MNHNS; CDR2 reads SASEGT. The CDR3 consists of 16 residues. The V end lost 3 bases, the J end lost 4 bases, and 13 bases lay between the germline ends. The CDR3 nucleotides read TGTGCCAGCAGTGAGCGGGCAGGGGCTTATAATTCACCCCTCCACTTT. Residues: CASSERAGAYNSPLHF.

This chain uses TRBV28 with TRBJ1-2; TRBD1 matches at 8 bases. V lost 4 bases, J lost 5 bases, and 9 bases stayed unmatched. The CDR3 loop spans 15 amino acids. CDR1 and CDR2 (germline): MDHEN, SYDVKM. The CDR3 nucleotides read TGTGCCAGCAGTTCAGGACAGGGACCCATGTATGGCTACACCTTC. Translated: CASSSGQGPMYGYTF.

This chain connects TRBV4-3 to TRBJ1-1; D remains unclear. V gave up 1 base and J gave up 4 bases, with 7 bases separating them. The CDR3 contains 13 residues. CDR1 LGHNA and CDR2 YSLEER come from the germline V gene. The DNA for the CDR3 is TGCGCCAGCAGCCAAGTGAGTGGCACTGAAGCTTTCTTT. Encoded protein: CASSQVSGTEAFF.

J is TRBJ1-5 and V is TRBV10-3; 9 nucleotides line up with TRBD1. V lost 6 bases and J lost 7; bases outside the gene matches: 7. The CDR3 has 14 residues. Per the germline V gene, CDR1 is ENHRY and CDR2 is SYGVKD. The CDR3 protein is CAISLQGAHQPQHF. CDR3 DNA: TGTGCCATCAGCTTACAGGGGGCACACCAGCCCCAGCATTTT.

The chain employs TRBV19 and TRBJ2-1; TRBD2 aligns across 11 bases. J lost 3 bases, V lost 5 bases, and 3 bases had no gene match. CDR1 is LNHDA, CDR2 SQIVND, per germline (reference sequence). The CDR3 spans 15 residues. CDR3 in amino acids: CASSSLAGDYNEQFF. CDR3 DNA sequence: TGTGCCAGTAGTTCACTAGCGGGGGACTACAATGAGCAGTTCTTC.

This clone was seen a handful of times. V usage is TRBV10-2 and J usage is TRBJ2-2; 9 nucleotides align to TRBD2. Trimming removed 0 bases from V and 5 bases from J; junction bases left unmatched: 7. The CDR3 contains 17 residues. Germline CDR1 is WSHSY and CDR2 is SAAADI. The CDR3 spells CASSESKIAGETGELFF. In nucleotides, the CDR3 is TGCGCCAGCAGTGAGTCGAAGATAGCGGGAGAGACCGGGGAGCTGTTTTTT.

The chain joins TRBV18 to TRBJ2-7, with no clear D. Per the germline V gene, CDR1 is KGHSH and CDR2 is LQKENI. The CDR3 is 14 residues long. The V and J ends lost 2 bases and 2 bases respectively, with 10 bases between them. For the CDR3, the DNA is TGTGCCAGCTCACCAAGCAGGCCCCCCTACGAGCAGTACTTC. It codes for CASSPSRPPYEQYF.

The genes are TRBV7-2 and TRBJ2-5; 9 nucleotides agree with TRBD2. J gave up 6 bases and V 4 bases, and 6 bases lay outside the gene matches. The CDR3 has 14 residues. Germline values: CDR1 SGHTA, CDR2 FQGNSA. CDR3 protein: CASSSGLAGKTQYF. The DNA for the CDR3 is TGTGCCAGCAGCTCGGGACTAGCTGGAAAGACCCAGTACTTC.

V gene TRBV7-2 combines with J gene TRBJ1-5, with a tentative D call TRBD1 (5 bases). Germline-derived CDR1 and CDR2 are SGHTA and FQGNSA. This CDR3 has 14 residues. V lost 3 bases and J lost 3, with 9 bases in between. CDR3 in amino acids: CASSFRQTNQPQHF. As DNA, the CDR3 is TGTGCCAGCAGCTTCAGACAGACCAATCAGCCCCAGCATTTT.

The CDR3: CAISDIARQGHTGELFF. The CDR3 DNA is TGTGCCATCAGTGATATCGCCCGGCAGGGCCACACCGGGGAGCTGTTTTTT. The chain has TRBV10-3 and TRBJ2-2; D may be TRBD1 (5 bases). Trimming took off 3 bases at V and 3 bases at J, with 17 bases between the two ends. The CDR3 runs 17 residues. Germline-derived CDR1 and CDR2 are ENHRY and SYGVKD.

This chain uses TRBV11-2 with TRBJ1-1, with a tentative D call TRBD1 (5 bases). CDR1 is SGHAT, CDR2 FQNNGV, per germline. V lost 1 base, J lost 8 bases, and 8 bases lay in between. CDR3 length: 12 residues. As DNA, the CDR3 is TGTGCCAGCAGCTTAGTGGACATGGAAGCTTTCTTT. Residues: CASSLVDMEAFF.

The CDR3 region is CASSQELTSGNADNEQFF. The DNA for the CDR3 is TGCGCCAGCAGCCAAGAATTGACTAGCGGGAACGCGGACAATGAGCAGTTCTTC. The genes are TRBV4-1 and TRBJ2-1; 11 positions agree with TRBD2. Germline values: CDR1 MGHRA, CDR2 YSYEKL. The V and J ends lost 0 bases and 5 bases, in that order; junction bases with no gene match: 9. This CDR3 spans 18 amino acids.

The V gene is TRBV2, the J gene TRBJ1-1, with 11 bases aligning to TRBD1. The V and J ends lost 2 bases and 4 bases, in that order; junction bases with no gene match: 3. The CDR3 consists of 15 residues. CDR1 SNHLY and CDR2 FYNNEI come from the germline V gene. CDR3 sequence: CASSEWGQGGTEAFF. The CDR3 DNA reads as TGTGCCAGCAGTGAATGGGGACAGGGGGGCACTGAAGCTTTCTTT. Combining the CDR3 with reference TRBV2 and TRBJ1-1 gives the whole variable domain EPEVTQTPSHQVTQMGQEVILRCVPISNHLYFYWYRQILGQKVEFLVSFYNNEISEKSEIFDDQFSVERPDGSNFTLKIRSTKLEDSAMYFCASSEWGQGGTEAFFGQGTRLTVV.

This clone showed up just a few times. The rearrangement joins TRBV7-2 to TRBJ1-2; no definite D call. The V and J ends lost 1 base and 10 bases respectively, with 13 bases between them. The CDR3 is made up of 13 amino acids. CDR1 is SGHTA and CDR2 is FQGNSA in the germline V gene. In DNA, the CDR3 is TGTGCCAGCAGCTTAGGGGTAGAACGGGACTACACCTTC. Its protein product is CASSLGVERDYTF.